These T cell receptor beta chains were read from a single sample in a study of T cell responses to AZD1222 COVID-19 vaccine. The table came from immunoSEQ multiplex PCR; TCRdb's copy has only in-frame clones and leaves some out. The sample contains over 75,000 clones, around nine tenths of which appear only once. The starting material was peripheral blood, obtained on day 0 of AZD1222 vaccination. The receptors were gathered from an adult in good health. Both conserved end residues are part of each CDR3. Each record gives: J gene, V gene, clone size, D gene, CDR3 protein, CDR3 DNA. D genes are given only for firm matches. For some rows the clone size is stated as once, few or many, or as a class when expanded; others skip it.

TRBJ2-5	TRBV21-1	.	.	CASSKNEEVQETQYF	TGTGCCAGCAGCAAGAACGAGGAGGTCCAAGAGACCCAGTACTTC
TRBJ1-2	TRBV5-1	.	.	CASSTSPAGANGYTF	TGCGCCAGCAGCACGTCGCCGGCAGGGGCGAATGGCTACACCTTC
TRBJ2-7	TRBV7-8	once	.	CASSPWPGVPNEQYF	TGTGCCAGCAGCCCCTGGCCAGGGGTGCCTAACGAGCAGTACTTC
TRBJ1-1	TRBV5-4	.	TRBD1	CASSDDRVGTEAFF	TGTGCCAGCAGCGATGACAGGGTTGGCACTGAAGCTTTCTTT
TRBJ1-1	TRBV7-9	.	.	CASSPGLWGNTEAFF	TGTGCCAGCAGCCCCGGGTTGTGGGGAAACACTGAAGCTTTCTTT
TRBJ2-5	TRBV11-2	.	.	CASSSPGAGETQYF	TGTGCCAGCAGCAGTCCGGGGGCCGGGGAGACCCAGTACTTC
TRBJ1-6	TRBV14	once	.	CASSQDGSENSPLHF	TGTGCCAGCAGCCAAGACGGCAGCGAAAATTCACCCCTCCACTTT
TRBJ2-1	TRBV13	.	TRBD1	CASSGGQGKSYNEQFF	TGTGCCAGCAGCGGTGGACAGGGGAAATCCTACAATGAGCAGTTCTTC
TRBJ2-7	TRBV30	.	TRBD2	CAWSAGELAGVTYEQYF	TGTGCCTGGAGTGCCGGAGAGTTAGCGGGAGTTACCTACGAGCAGTACTTC
TRBJ1-1	TRBV5-6	.	.	CASSADPTEAFF	TGTGCCAGCAGCGCGGATCCCACTGAAGCTTTCTTT
TRBJ2-1	TRBV12-3/TRBV12-4	.	.	CASSLVDEQFF	TGTGCCAGCAGTTTGGTGGATGAGCAGTTCTTC
TRBJ1-4	TRBV18	.	.	CASSTGRDDNEKLFF	TGTGCCAGCTCAACCGGACGGGATGATAATGAAAAACTGTTTTTT
TRBJ1-1	TRBV11-2	.	.	CASSHGTNTEAFF	TGTGCCAGCAGCCACGGAACGAACACTGAAGCTTTCTTT
TRBJ2-1	TRBV7-3	.	TRBD1	CASSLGQEHYNERFF	TGTGCCAGCAGCTTAGGACAGGAACACTACAATGAGCGGTTCTTC
TRBJ1-3	TRBV3-1/TRBV3-2	.	TRBD1	CASSQGGQGRNTIYF	TGTGCCAGCAGCCAAGGGGGACAGGGGAGAAACACCATATATTTT
TRBJ2-1	TRBV19	.	.	CASSIVLGSYNEQFF	TGTGCCAGTAGTATAGTTTTAGGGTCCTACAATGAGCAGTTCTTC
TRBJ2-7	TRBV5-5	.	.	CASSSDSTKFYEQYF	TGTGCCAGCAGCTCCGATTCCACTAAGTTCTACGAGCAGTACTTC
TRBJ1-4	TRBV3-1/TRBV3-2	.	.	CASSQDTGASEKLFF	TGTGCCAGCAGCCAAGATACGGGGGCCAGCGAAAAACTGTTTTTT